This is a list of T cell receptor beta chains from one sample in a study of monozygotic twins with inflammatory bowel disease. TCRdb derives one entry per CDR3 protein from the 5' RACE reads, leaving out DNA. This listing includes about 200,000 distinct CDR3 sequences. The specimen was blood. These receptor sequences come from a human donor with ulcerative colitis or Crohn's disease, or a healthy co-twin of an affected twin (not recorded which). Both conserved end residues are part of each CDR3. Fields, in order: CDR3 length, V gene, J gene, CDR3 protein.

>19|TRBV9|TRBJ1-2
CASSTGPERGEETLYGYTF
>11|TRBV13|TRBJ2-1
CASSHDREQFF
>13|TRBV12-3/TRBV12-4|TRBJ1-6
CASSLEYNSPLHF
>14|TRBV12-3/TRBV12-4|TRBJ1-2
CASHLNRGGYGYTF
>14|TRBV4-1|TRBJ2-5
CASSQVAVSETQYF
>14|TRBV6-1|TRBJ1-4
CASSPRSLNEKLFF
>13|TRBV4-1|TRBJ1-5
CASSQGWEQPQHF
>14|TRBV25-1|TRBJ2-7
CASSPGIRTYEQYF
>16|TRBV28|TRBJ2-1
CASSRSRGSSYNEQFF
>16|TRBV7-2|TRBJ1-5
CASSPQGAGANQPQHF
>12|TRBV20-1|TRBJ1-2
CSAYGVRGGYTF
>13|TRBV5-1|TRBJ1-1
CASSSRQGAEAFF
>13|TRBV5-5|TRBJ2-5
CASSLELRGTQYF
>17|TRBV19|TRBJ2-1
CASSPLRGLSSYNEQFF
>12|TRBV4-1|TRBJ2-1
CASSQENGEQFF
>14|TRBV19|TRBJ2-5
CASSTSGSQETQYF
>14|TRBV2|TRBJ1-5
CASSELDRNQPQHF
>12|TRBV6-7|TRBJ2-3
CASRHAPGLGSF
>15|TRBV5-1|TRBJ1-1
CASSLPGTGVTEAFF
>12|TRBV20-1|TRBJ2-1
CSAPGLQNEQFF
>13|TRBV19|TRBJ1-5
CASSHGTLKPQHF
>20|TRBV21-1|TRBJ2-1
CASSDTSGGFYFAHDNEQFF
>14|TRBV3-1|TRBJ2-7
CASSLVGGYGEQYF
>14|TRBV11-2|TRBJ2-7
CASSLAGTRYEQYF
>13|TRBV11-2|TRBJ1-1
CASSLQQNTEAFF
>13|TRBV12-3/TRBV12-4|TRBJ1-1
CASNPGGNTEAFF
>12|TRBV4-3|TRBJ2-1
CASSPNYYEQFF
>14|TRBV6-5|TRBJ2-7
CASSYSLTSGDQYF
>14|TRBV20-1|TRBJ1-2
CSARGIGDNYGYTF
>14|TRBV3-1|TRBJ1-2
CASSRDRGVNGYTF
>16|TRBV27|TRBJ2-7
CASSLTTSNLPYEQYF
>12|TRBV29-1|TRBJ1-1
CSLAPGETEAFF
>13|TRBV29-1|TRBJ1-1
CSVLQQVGTEAFF
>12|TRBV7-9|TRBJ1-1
CASSSPGTEAFF
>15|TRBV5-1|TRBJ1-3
CASSLGDTSGNTIYF
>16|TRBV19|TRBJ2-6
CASSMSGNSGANVLTF
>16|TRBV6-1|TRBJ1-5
CASSEMTGSRNQPQHF
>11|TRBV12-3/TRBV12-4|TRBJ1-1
CASSRNAEAFF
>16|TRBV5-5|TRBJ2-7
CASSARGQGFSYEQYF
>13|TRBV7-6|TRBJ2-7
CTSSSYSRGEQYF
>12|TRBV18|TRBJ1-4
CASSSGSEKLFF
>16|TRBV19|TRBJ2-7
CASSIGLAASSYEQYF
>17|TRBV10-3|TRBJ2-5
CAISAGTSGRPQETQYF
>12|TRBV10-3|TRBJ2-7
CAISEGYYEQYF